This T cell receptor (beta chain) was observed in a study of cytomegalovirus exposure and HLA in healthy donors. CDR3 length equals 13 residues. CDR1 and CDR2 from the germline V gene are SGHDT and YYEEEE. V lost 2 bases, J lost 5 bases, and 3 bases stayed unmatched. The PCR made use of 60 Vbeta and 13 Jbeta primers. The repertoire was sequenced with immunoSEQ multiplex PCR; TCRdb's copy has only in-frame clones and lacks some. The sample contains 80,000 or so clones, approximately 61% of which appear only once. The sample taken for sequencing was PBMCs. V and J are TRBV5-6 and TRBJ2-7, with 8 bases aligning to TRBD1. The TCR comes from a woman in her forties or fifties in good health and CMV-seropositive. In nucleotides, the CDR3 is TGTGCCAGCAGCTTTGGACAGGGTGACGAGCAGTACTTC. It translates to CASSFGQGDEQYF.